This TCR beta chain was identified in a study of shared clonotypes between healthy human individuals. Study in general: CD4 naive and memory got three plates each, CD8 naive two, CD8 memory one.

Naive CD4+ cells were CD45RA-selected; the remaining cells were memory. The protocol was immunoSEQ multiplex PCR, while the TCRdb copy is restricted to in-frame clones and leaves out a portion. The sample records 2,500,000 or so clones, around 90% being singletons. The CDR3 totals 16 residues. Germline V gives CDR1 LNHNV, CDR2 YYDKDF (reference sequence). Trimming left V 1 base short and J 2 bases short, with 15 bases between. Sample: naive CD4+ T cells from PBMCs. Subset: CD45RA+ positively selected. The rearrangement links TRBV15 to TRBJ2-7; D perhaps matches TRBD1 (6 bases). The receptor was isolated from a man aged 18 to 30 in good health. Some clones in this sample may be carry-over from other donors' samples. CDR3 DNA sequence: TGTGCCACCAGCAGAGGGGCAGGGGAAGGTACCTACGAGCAGTACTTC. Translating it yields CATSRGAGEGTYEQYF.